This T cell receptor beta chain was sequenced in a study of T cells in Graves' hyperthyroidism and ophthalmopathy. There are many counts of this clonotype. TCR beta CDR3 region amplification was performed from RNA transcripts. In the first-round RT-PCR of the TCR CDR3, the HTBI primer set was used. TCRdb reprocessed the multiplex PCR reads with MiXCR, giving one entry per CDR3 protein. The sample includes nearly 600,000 distinct CDR3 sequences, 11% to 15% of them seen just once. Germline V lookup: CDR1 MNHEY, CDR2 SVGEGT. Trimming cost V 3 bases and J 1 base, with 9 bases left between them. This CDR3 contains 14 residues.

The TCR originated in a woman aged 30 to 39 with Graves' hyperthyroidism that later progressed to Graves' ophthalmopathy. The V call is TRBV6-2 or TRBV6-3, the J call TRBJ1-1, with unresolved D. Sequenced sample: blood. The CDR3 loop is CASSYLRANTEAFF. CDR3 in DNA: TGTGCCAGCAGTTATTTGAGGGCGAACACTGAAGCTTTCTTT.